These 2 T cell receptor beta chains were all obtained from the same sample, sequenced in a study of CD8 T cells in ankylosing spondylitis. Broader study findings: Characteristic, it appeared, of ankylosing spondylitis blood was a TCR beta motif of 7 or 8 highly homologous variants.

TCRdb re-derived calls from the 5' RACE reads in MiXCR, one entry per CDR3 protein. In the table there are fewer than 550,000 distinct CDR3 sequences, 5.3% of which are singletons. For these receptors, no antigen is known. Source material: blood, either unsorted or a sorted T cell fraction (not recorded which). These receptor sequences come from a male donor with ankylosing spondylitis.

The table lists this clonotype with many counts. The chain couples TRBV27 to TRBJ2-3; 7 nucleotides line up with TRBD1. The CDR3 has 15 residues. CDR1 is MNHEY, CDR2 SMNVEV, per germline (reference sequence). Trimming cost V 3 bases and J 6 bases; bases outside gene matches: 9. CDR3 protein: CASSFPGQLKDTQYF. CDR3 nucleotides: TGTGCCAGCAGTTTCCCGGGACAGTTGAAGGATACGCAGTATTTT.

This clonotype was seen at least ten times. The chain employs TRBV27 and TRBJ2-7; D is perhaps TRBD2 (7 bases). Germline V gives CDR1 MNHEY, CDR2 SMNVEV (reference sequence). The length of the CDR3 is 14 residues. V was shortened by 5 bases and J by 3 bases, with 14 bases between the two germline ends. The chain's CDR3 is CASSDGGGIYEQYF. Written as DNA, the CDR3 is TGTGCCAGCAGTGATGGGGGGGGCATCTACGAGCAGTACTTC.